These 26 T cell receptor beta chains originate from one sample sequenced in a study of siplizumab effects on memory and regulatory T cells. Clones were sequenced by immunoSEQ multiplex PCR, and TCRdb holds only the in-frame ones, with some missing. The sample has 97,000 or so clones, 80% to 95% seen once. The sequenced material came from CD4+ T cells sorted from blood. These receptors were taken from a human donor in good health.

This rearrangement joins TRBV19 to TRBJ2-2; D remains unclear. V lost 5 bases to trimming and J lost 7 bases, with 8 bases between them. The CDR3 runs to 12 residues. Germline CDR1 is LNHDA and CDR2 is SQIVND (reference sequence). Written as DNA, the CDR3 is TGTGCCAGTAGTCCGTGGATCGGGGAGCTGTTTTTT. Translating it yields CASSPWIGELFF. Full variable domain (outside the CDR3, taken from reference TRBV19 and TRBJ2-2): DGGITQSPKYLFRKEGQNVTLSCEQNLNHDAMYWYRQDPGQGLRLIYYSQIVNDFQKGDIAEGYSVSREKKESFPLTVTSAQKNPTAFYLCASSPWIGELFFGEGSRLTVL.

This chain connects TRBV5-6 to TRBJ1-2; D possibly corresponds to TRBD1 (6 bases). The CDR3 sequence is 14 residues long. V lost 1 base and J lost 8, with 15 bases in between. Germline CDR1 is SGHDT and CDR2 is YYEEEE. This chain's CDR3 is CASSLYRTEVGYTF. CDR3 sequence (DNA): TGTGCCAGCAGCTTGTACCGGACAGAGGTCGGCTACACCTTC.

The chain recombines TRBV28 with TRBJ1-5; no clear D. The CDR3 is made up of 17 amino acids. With 4 bases removed from V and 4 bases from J, the gap between germline ends came to 20 bases. CDR1 is MDHEN and CDR2 is SYDVKM in the germline V gene. Here the CDR3 DNA reads TGTGCCAGCAGTTCGAAACTTGGAAGTATTGGAAATCAGCCCCAGCATTTT. Translating gives CASSSKLGSIGNQPQHF.

This clone came up once. J is TRBJ2-2 and V is TRBV25-1; 7 bases are shared with TRBD2. The length of the CDR3 is 15 residues. The V gene end was trimmed by 3 bases and the J gene end by 3 bases; junction bases not matched to a gene: 4. Germline-derived CDR1 and CDR2 are MGHDK and SYGVNS. The DNA of the CDR3 is TGTGCCAGCAGTGAGACTAGCATTGACACCGGGGAGCTGTTTTTT. Its protein product is CASSETSIDTGELFF.

DNA for the CDR3: TGTGCCAGCTCACCACAAACCTGGGCTGGAGGCTCCTACGAGCAGTACTTC. Its translation: CASSPQTWAGGSYEQYF. The chain uses TRBV18 and TRBJ2-7, with D possibly TRBD2 on 5 matching bases. The V end lost 1 base, the J end lost 0 bases, and 16 bases lay between the germline ends. The CDR3 totals 17 residues. Germline V gene lookup returns CDR1 KGHSH and CDR2 LQKENI.

For the CDR3, the DNA is TGTGCCAGCAGCTTAAAAGCCAGGGCGGGGTACAATGAGCAGTTCTTC. Protein: CASSLKARAGYNEQFF. This rearrangement joins TRBV7-3 to TRBJ2-1, with D possibly TRBD2 on 6 matching bases. There are 16 residues in the CDR3. V lost 1 base and J lost 4, with 14 bases in between. Germline V gives CDR1 SGHTA, CDR2 FQGTGA.

The J gene is TRBJ1-2, the V gene TRBV28, with D uncertain. Germline values: CDR1 MDHEN, CDR2 SYDVKM. Trimming took 4 bases from V and 4 from J, leaving 13 bases between them. This CDR3 comprises 14 residues. As DNA, the CDR3 is TGTGCCAGCAGTTCTGACGGGCCGTCCTATGGCTACACCTTC. Encoded protein: CASSSDGPSYGYTF.

The table lists this clone with a count of one. The chain has TRBV28 and TRBJ1-5; a possible D gene is TRBD1 (5 bases). The CDR3 extends over 16 amino acids. Trimming shortened V by 1 base and J by 6 bases, and 16 bases separated the two germline ends. The germline CDR1 and CDR2 sequences are MDHEN and SYDVKM. CDR3: CASSLSTFGAGQPQHF. CDR3 in DNA: TGTGCCAGCAGTTTATCGACGTTCGGGGCGGGTCAGCCCCAGCATTTT.

V usage is TRBV7-9 and J usage is TRBJ1-2, with 7 bases identical to TRBD1. Germline V gene data show CDR1 as SEHNR and CDR2 as FQNEAQ (reference sequence). The CDR3 extends over 15 amino acids. Trimming at V came to 1 base and at J to 3 bases, leaving 5 bases not matched to a gene. The CDR3, as DNA: TGTGCCAGCAGCTTAGATAGGGGGCATGACTATGGCTACACCTTC. Translation gives CASSLDRGHDYGYTF.

J is TRBJ2-1 and V is TRBV6-6, with D possibly matching TRBD2 (6 bases). The CDR3 has 14 residues. Germline V lookup: CDR1 MNHNY, CDR2 SVGAGI (reference sequence). V was cut by 8 bases and J by 8 bases, with 19 bases left in between. The CDR3 here is CASGGSRTTDEQFF. DNA for the CDR3: TGTGCCAGCGGGGGGAGCCGGACTACCGATGAGCAGTTCTTC.

This chain connects TRBV5-4 to TRBJ1-1, with 9 positions matching TRBD1. Germline V CDR1 and CDR2: SGHNT, YYREEE (reference sequence). The CDR3 contains 16 residues. The J segment lost 6 bases and the V segment lost 4 bases, leaving 13 bases of the junction unmatched. The CDR3 region is CASSPVGTGKRAEAFF. CDR3 DNA sequence: TGTGCCAGCAGCCCCGTTGGGACAGGGAAACGAGCTGAAGCTTTCTTT. The full variable domain, its missing parts supplied by reference TRBV5-4 and TRBJ1-1, is ETGVTQSPTHLIKTRGQQVTLRCSSQSGHNTVSWYQQALGQGPQFIFQYYREEENGRGNFPPRFSGLQFPNYSSELNVNALELDDSALYLCASSPVGTGKRAEAFFGQGTRLTVV.

The V gene is TRBV29-1, the J gene TRBJ2-2, with no clear D. The germline V gene has CDR1 SQVTM and CDR2 ANQGSEA. This CDR3 is 11 amino acids long. The V gene lost 6 bases and the J gene lost 6 bases, with 8 bases spanning the gap. This chain's CDR3 is CSVGAPGELFF. The CDR3 DNA is TGCAGCGTGGGCGCCCCCGGGGAGCTGTTTTTT.

The CDR3 nucleotides read TGTGCCAGCAGCTTGGTAGCGGGAAACACTGAAGCTTTCTTT. Protein: CASSLVAGNTEAFF. This chain links TRBV5-5 with TRBJ1-1; D gene unclear. Germline loops: CDR1 SGHKS, CDR2 YYEKEE (reference sequence). Trimming stripped 0 bases from V and 2 bases from J, with 8 bases between. The CDR3 spans 14 residues.

The rearrangement links TRBV7-9 to TRBJ1-6, with D unclear. The CDR3 is 13 amino acids. V shed 1 base and J shed 10 bases, with 8 bases lying between them. Germline assignment: CDR1 SEHNR and CDR2 FQNEAQ (reference sequence). CDR3 DNA: TGTGCCAGCAGCTTAGAAAGGCTCTCACCCCTCCACTTT. It codes for CASSLERLSPLHF.

The V call is TRBV2, the J call TRBJ1-2; a possible D gene is TRBD1 (6 bases). Trimming removed 4 bases from V and 8 bases from J, with 17 bases in between. The CDR3 totals 14 residues. CDR1 is SNHLY and CDR2 is FYNNEI in the germline V gene. DNA of the CDR3: TGTGCCAGCAGTGGGCTGGGGGGCGTGAGAGGCTACACCTTC. This codes for CASSGLGGVRGYTF.

The chain links TRBV7-9 to TRBJ1-4; no clear D. The V gene lost 4 bases and the J gene lost 4 bases, with 13 bases spanning the gap. Germline V lookup: CDR1 SEHNR, CDR2 FQNEAQ (reference sequence). The CDR3 runs 15 residues. CDR3 sequence: CASSSPGSGNEKLFF. The CDR3 DNA sequence: TGTGCCAGCAGCTCCCCGGGGTCGGGTAATGAAAAACTGTTTTTT.

The gene calls are TRBV5-1 and TRBJ2-5; 11 bases are a match to TRBD1. Germline lookup yields CDR1 SGHRS and CDR2 YFSETQ. The CDR3 covers 14 residues. With 4 bases clipped from V and 11 bases from J, the junction kept 10 bases outside the gene matches. The CDR3 DNA reads TGCGCCAGCAGCGAGGACAGGGGGCTGGCTGAGCAGTACTTC. Protein sequence: CASSEDRGLAEQYF.

The CDR3 DNA sequence: TGTGCCAGCAGCGCCCGAACCGGGACTAGCGCAGAGACCCAGTACTTC. Its protein is CASSARTGTSAETQYF. V gene TRBV9 combines with J gene TRBJ2-5; TRBD2 matches at 10 bases. The CDR3 is 16 residues long. After removal of 3 bases from V and 4 bases from J, the junction contained 9 bases not matched to a gene. Germline CDR1 SGDLS, CDR2 YYNGEE.

The genes are TRBV7-9 and TRBJ2-2, with 8 bases identical to TRBD2. In germline, CDR1 is SEHNR, CDR2 FQNEAQ (reference sequence). There are 16 residues in the CDR3. V was clipped by 2 bases and J by 5 bases; unmatched bases: 7. The CDR3 here is CASSLSAGVGTGELFF. In DNA form, the CDR3 reads TGTGCCAGCAGCTTATCAGCGGGAGTTGGAACCGGGGAGCTGTTTTTT. Complete variable domain (other parts from reference TRBV7-9 and TRBJ2-2): DTGVSQNPRHKITKRGQNVTFRCDPISEHNRLYWYRQTLGQGPEFLTYFQNEAQLEKSRLLSDRFSAERPKGSFSTLEIQRTEQGDSAMYLCASSLSAGVGTGELFFGEGSRLTVL.

The chain employs TRBV15 and TRBJ2-6; TRBD1 agrees at 8 bases. Looked up from germline, CDR1 is LNHNV and CDR2 is YYDKDF (reference sequence). This CDR3 is 18 amino acids long. After removal of 8 bases from V and 4 bases from J, the junction contained 16 bases not matched to a gene. CDR3: CATCSGTGRLRGANVLTF. The CDR3, as DNA: TGTGCCACCTGCTCCGGGACAGGTCGGTTGAGGGGGGCCAACGTCCTGACTTTC.

The rearrangement uses TRBV19 and TRBJ2-6, with D hard to call. The CDR3 consists of 20 residues. Deletions cut 3 bases from V and 0 bases from J, with 21 bases between. Germline V gene data show CDR1 as LNHDA and CDR2 as SQIVND (reference sequence). CDR3: CASSMELGPIHSSGANVLTF. The CDR3 region has the DNA TGTGCCAGTAGTATGGAGTTGGGTCCAATCCATTCCTCTGGGGCCAACGTCCTGACTTTC.

The V gene is TRBV9, the J gene TRBJ2-7; a possible D gene is TRBD2 (6 bases). CDR1 and CDR2 (germline): SGDLS, YYNGEE. The CDR3 contains 15 residues. Trimming took 3 bases from V and 3 from J, leaving 16 bases between them. CDR3 sequence (DNA): TGTGCCAGCAGCGCAACCGGGACTTCAATCTACGAGCAGTACTTC. Its protein product is CASSATGTSIYEQYF.

The chain uses TRBV28 and TRBJ1-3; TRBD1 matches at 7 bases. Trimming took 5 bases from V and 4 from J; bases not matched to a gene: 5. The CDR3 loop spans 14 amino acids. The V gene's germline CDR1 is MDHEN and CDR2 SYDVKM. The CDR3 here is CASSPRGKGNTIYF. In DNA, the CDR3 is TGTGCCAGCAGTCCCAGGGGGAAAGGAAACACCATATATTTT.

The chain is built from TRBV14 and TRBJ2-3; D call uncertain. Trimming removed 2 bases from V and 2 bases from J, with 8 bases in between. The CDR3 is 14 residues long. In germline, CDR1 is SGHDN, CDR2 FVKESK. The CDR3: CASSQRIITDTQYF. In nucleotides, the CDR3 is TGTGCCAGCAGCCAAAGGATAATCACAGATACGCAGTATTTT.

Only one count was recorded for this clone. This sequence joins TRBV10-3 and TRBJ1-6; 11 bases align to TRBD1. This CDR3 spans 15 amino acids. The trim removed 6 bases at V and 9 bases at J, leaving 7 bases unmatched. CDR1 and CDR2 from the germline V gene are ENHRY and SYGVKD. The DNA of the CDR3 is TGTGCCATCAGACCCGGGACAGGGGGTGGTTCACCCCTCCACTTT. This sequence encodes CAIRPGTGGGSPLHF.

The V call is TRBV5-1, the J call TRBJ1-1; a weak D match, TRBD1 (5 bases). The CDR3 is made up of 12 amino acids. The V end was cut by 4 bases, the J end by 5 bases, with 9 bases between. Looked up from germline, CDR1 is SGHRS and CDR2 is YFSETQ. The CDR3 sequence: CASSPRGTEAFF. In DNA, the CDR3 is TGCGCCAGCAGCCCCCGGGGGACTGAAGCTTTCTTT.